This T cell receptor beta chain came from a study of blood T cells in healthy people across ages. Points from the study as a whole: When set beside aged donors, long-lived donors presented more naive CD4+ cells and higher diversity.

The authors ran a second PCR of 7 to 11 cycles using a sample-barcoded 5' primer and a J-beta primer mix. A template-switch adaptor with 12 random nucleotides tagged each cDNA molecule. TCRdb re-analysed the 5' RACE reads in MiXCR, keeping a single row per CDR3 protein. The sample holds some 1.6 million distinct CDR3 sequences, roughly a third seen once. Remarks on this clonotype: Its antigen is undetermined.

Each sample yielded at least 5 micrograms of PBMC total RNA. The TCR sequence derives from a woman aged 25-40 years in good health. Material for sequencing was blood.

CDR3 sequence (DNA): TGTGCCAGCAGTCAATTCCTGGAGCAGTACTTC. It yields the protein CASSQFLEQYF. The rearrangement links TRBV14 to TRBJ2-7; D gene uncertain. The CDR3 spans 11 residues. Trimming shortened V by 6 bases and J by 7 bases, and 10 bases separated the two germline ends. The germline CDR1 and CDR2 sequences are SGHDN and FVKESK. The whole variable domain, filled in from reference TRBV14 and TRBJ2-7, reads EAGVTQFPSHSVIEKGQTVTLRCDPISGHDNLYWYRRVMGKEIKFLLHFVKESKQDESGMPNNRFLAERTGGTYSTLKVQPAELEDSGVYFCASSQFLEQYFGPGTRLTVT.